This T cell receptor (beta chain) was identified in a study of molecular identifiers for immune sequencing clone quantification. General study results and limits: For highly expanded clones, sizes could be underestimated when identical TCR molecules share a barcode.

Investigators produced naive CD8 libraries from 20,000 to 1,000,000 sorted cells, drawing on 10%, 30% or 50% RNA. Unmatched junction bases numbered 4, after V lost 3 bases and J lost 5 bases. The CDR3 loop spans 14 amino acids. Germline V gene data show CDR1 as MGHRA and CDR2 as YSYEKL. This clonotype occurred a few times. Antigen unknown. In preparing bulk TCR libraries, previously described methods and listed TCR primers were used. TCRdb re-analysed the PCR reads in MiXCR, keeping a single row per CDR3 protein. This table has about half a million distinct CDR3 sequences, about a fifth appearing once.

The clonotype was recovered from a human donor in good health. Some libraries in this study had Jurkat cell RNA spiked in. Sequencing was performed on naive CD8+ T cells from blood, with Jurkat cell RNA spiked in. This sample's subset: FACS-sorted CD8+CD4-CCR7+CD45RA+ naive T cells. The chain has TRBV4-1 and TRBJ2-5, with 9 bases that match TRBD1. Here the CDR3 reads CASSQYRGHETQYF. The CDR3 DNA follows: TGCGCCAGCAGCCAGTACAGGGGGCACGAGACCCAGTACTTC.